The 9 T cell receptor beta chains in this list originate from one sample, sequenced in a study of cytomegalovirus exposure and HLA in healthy donors (dated by TCRdb to about 2017). The library came from the immunoSEQ multiplex PCR assay. The multiplex PCR relied on a mix of 60 forward primers for TCR Vbeta segments and 13 reverse primers for TCR Jbeta segments. TCRdb took over this immuneACCESS table, retaining in-frame rearrangements with V and J assigned. Such tables are incomplete; in checked studies, under half of the missing clones stem from an unresolved V gene, and the remainder is unexplained. For this sample the table gives around 92,000 clones, of which around 81% were detected only once. Approximately 4% of the sample lies in the top ten. Sequencing input: PBMCs. These receptors were collected from a female donor in good health and CMV-seropositive.

This rearrangement joins TRBV18 to TRBJ2-7, with D tentatively TRBD1 (6 bases). Germline CDR1 reads KGHSH; CDR2 reads LQKENI. CDR3 length: 13 residues. Trimming took 5 bases from V and 6 from J, leaving 14 bases between them. Here the CDR3 reads CASSITGPGEQYF. For the CDR3, the DNA is TGTGCCAGCTCAATCACAGGGCCCGGCGAGCAGTACTTC.

This rearrangement joins TRBV10-3 to TRBJ2-5; 10 positions match TRBD1. With the DNA end fitting TRBJ2-7 better, the J assignment may be wrong. Germline CDR1 and CDR2: ENHRY and SYGVKD. The CDR3 is 14 amino acids. Here the CDR3 reads CAMQSSDRGGEQYF. CDR3 sequence (DNA): TGTGCCATGCAGTCCTCGGACAGGGGGGGCGAGCAGTACTTC.

The genes are TRBV6-1 and TRBJ1-1; TRBD1 might be the D (6 bases). Germline CDR1 MNHNS, CDR2 SASEGT. Trimming removed 5 bases from V and 3 bases from J, with 19 bases in between. CDR3 length equals 16 residues. The CDR3 region has the DNA TGTGCCAGCAGTCAAGGGGGGCGTATATGGGACACTGAAGCTTTCTTT. Amino acid sequence: CASSQGGRIWDTEAFF.

V usage is TRBV6-5 and J usage is TRBJ2-3, with TRBD1 as a possible D gene (8 bases). The CDR3 is 15 residues long. The germline gives CDR1 MNHEY, CDR2 SVGAGI. Trimming took off 3 bases at V and 3 bases at J, with 13 bases between the two ends. DNA of the CDR3: TGTGCCAGCAGTTATGGACAGGGAGGGACAGATACGCAGTATTTT. This sequence encodes CASSYGQGGTDTQYF.

The rearrangement joins TRBV7-9 to TRBJ1-1, with D possibly being TRBD1 (5 bases). The V and J ends lost 0 bases and 5 bases respectively, with 13 bases between them. The CDR3 is 15 residues long. Germline CDR1 is SEHNR and CDR2 is FQNEAQ (reference sequence). Here the CDR3 DNA reads TGTGCCAGCAGCTTAGCGGGACTGCCGAAGACTGAAGCTTTCTTT. It yields the protein CASSLAGLPKTEAFF.

The count of this clone is one. The CDR3: CASSLALLSAGLYVAEAFF. CDR3 in DNA: TGTGCCAGCAGCTTGGCTTTGTTATCGGCAGGCCTCTATGTGGCTGAAGCTTTCTTT. The J gene is TRBJ1-1, the V gene TRBV5-6; D is unclear. The CDR3 totals 19 residues. Germline V gene data show CDR1 as SGHDT and CDR2 as YYEEEE. V was cut by 0 bases and J by 6 bases, with 27 bases left in between.

In the case of this clone: The junction shows a germline mismatch at one end, possibly a read error. The chain is built from TRBV6-5 and TRBJ2-7, with D possibly matching TRBD2 (5 bases). Per germline, CDR1 MNHEY and CDR2 SVGAGI. The CDR3 is made up of 14 amino acids. CDR3 loop: CASSYSASSDEQYF. CDR3 sequence (DNA): TGTGCCAGCAGTTACTCTGCTAGCTCCGACGAGCAGTACTTC.

J is TRBJ2-7 and V is TRBV28; D is possibly TRBD2 (6 bases). Trimming removed 6 bases from V and 7 bases from J, with 25 bases in between. Germline-derived CDR1 and CDR2 are MDHEN and SYDVKM. This CDR3 has 16 residues. In nucleotides, the CDR3 is TGTGCCAGCAGCCGACTTCAGGGACTTTCGTTTCGGGAGCAGTACTTC. Encoded protein: CASSRLQGLSFREQYF. The complete variable domain, with remaining parts taken from reference TRBV28 and TRBJ2-7, reads DVKVTQSSRYLVKRTGEKVFLECVQDMDHENMFWYRQDPGLGLRLIYFSYDVKMKEKGDIPEGYSVSREKKERFSLILESASTNQTSMYLCASSRLQGLSFREQYFGPGTRLTVT.

The chain combines TRBV18 with TRBJ1-4, with a weak D call TRBD1 (6 bases). The CDR3 sequence is 16 residues long. CDR1 and CDR2 (germline): KGHSH, LQKENI. V lost 2 bases to trimming and J lost 8 bases, with 18 bases between them. In DNA, the CDR3 is TGTGCCAGCTCACCATCGGGGGGCAGCCTCCAGGAAAAACTGTTTTTT. Protein sequence: CASSPSGGSLQEKLFF.